This TCR beta chain was found in a study of blood T cell repertoires in COVID-19 (dated by TCRdb to the early 2020s). Turning to the overall study: Samples from collaborators originated in the United States, Italy and Spain and spanned both the acute and convalescent phases of COVID-19. The prospective study material was composed of cDNA or gDNA derived from T cells, B-cell-depleted T cells, or PBMCs. The dataset comprised deeply sampled blood TCRbeta repertoires from subjects exposed to, actively infected with, or recovered from COVID-19. The repertoires were released in a freely available public database intended as a resource for research on the immune response to SARS-CoV-2. Samples came from the ongoing ImmuneRACE study (first 160 participants) plus 1,254 subjects from 6 global collaborators. The sample metadata nearly always contained a de-identified subject ID, COVID-19 status, age in years and sex. Where HLA class I and class II types were available, the types were taken from metadata supplied by the sample provider, not from assay-based typing.

As for this clone: The target of this receptor is not known. Base-call qualities are not available, and no considerably larger clone is one nucleotide away.

Here is what the overall study found, with its caveats: How much clinical and demographic metadata was included differed by source and by participant, and the metadata was provided uncurated.

Participants in the prospective study were aged about 18 to 95 years, lived in under 30 United States geographic areas, and enrolled through a virtual design. In the prospective study, participants were assigned to cohorts based on the clinical history participants reported in a screening survey and a study questionnaire. Exposed participants were defined as having been in contact with someone with a PCR-confirmed or clinician-diagnosed COVID-19 case within 2 weeks of study entry. Mobile phlebotomists in the prospective study collected whole blood, serum and a nasopharyngeal or oropharyngeal swab from every participant. Over a roughly 2-month period, participants in the prospective study had the option of providing additional blood draws and questionnaires. Prospective study blood samples were shipped either frozen or at room temperature before DNA extraction. The immunoSEQ Assay, a bias-controlled multiplex PCR, was used to amplify TCRbeta CDR3 regions from genomic DNA. In the source study's methods: The number of nucleated cells in each sample was estimated by amplification of reference gene primers within the assay. To quantify the absolute abundance of each unique TCRbeta CDR3 rearrangement, sequence reads were collapsed and filtered. For each sample, productive Simpson clonality was calculated as the square root of Simpson's diversity index over productive rearrangements. TCRdb limited this immuneACCESS table to in-frame rearrangements with V and J called. A share of clones is missing; checked studies link under half to unresolved V genes, and the rest is unexplained. D and trimming come from the DNA, and the V and J calls and clone size come from that table. Present in this sample are about 220,000 clones, around 90% of which were seen just once. The ten largest make up about 15% of the sample.

The germline V gene gives CDR1 as SGHNT and CDR2 as YENEEA. Counted from cysteine to phenylalanine, this CDR3 has 13 amino acids. The DNA shown is the 39-base CDR3, in frame from base 1. Trimming costs V 4 bases and J 9 bases, and their ends lie 13 bases apart. The sequence came from a man aged 25-45 years who had been exposed to COVID-19. The chain joins TRBV11-3 to TRBJ2-1, and TRBD1 may be the D gene, going by 6 matching bases. The specimen sequenced was PBMCs or T cells enriched from blood (not recorded which). The CDR3 has the sequence CASSSEQGTEQFF. The nucleotide sequence is TGTGCCAGCAGCTCAGAACAGGGAACTGAGCAGTTCTTC.